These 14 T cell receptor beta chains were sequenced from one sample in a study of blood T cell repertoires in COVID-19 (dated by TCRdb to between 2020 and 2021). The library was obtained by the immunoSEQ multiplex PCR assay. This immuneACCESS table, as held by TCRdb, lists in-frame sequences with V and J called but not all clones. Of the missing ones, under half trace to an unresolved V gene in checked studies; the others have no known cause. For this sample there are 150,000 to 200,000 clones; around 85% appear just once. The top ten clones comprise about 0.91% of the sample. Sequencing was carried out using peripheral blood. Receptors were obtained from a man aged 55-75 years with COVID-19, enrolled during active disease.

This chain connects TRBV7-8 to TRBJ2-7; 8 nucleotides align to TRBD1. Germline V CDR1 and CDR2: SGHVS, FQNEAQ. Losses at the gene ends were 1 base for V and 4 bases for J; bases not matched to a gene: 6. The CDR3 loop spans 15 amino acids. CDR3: CASSLDRGSTYEQYF. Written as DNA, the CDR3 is TGTGCCAGCAGCTTAGACAGGGGGTCCACTTACGAGCAGTACTTC. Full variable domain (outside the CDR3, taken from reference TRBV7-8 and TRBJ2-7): GAGVSQSPRYKVAKRGQDVALRCDPISGHVSLFWYQQALGQGPEFLTYFQNEAQLDKSGLPSDRFFAERPEGSVSTLKIQRTQQEDSAVYLCASSLDRGSTYEQYFGPGTRLTVT.

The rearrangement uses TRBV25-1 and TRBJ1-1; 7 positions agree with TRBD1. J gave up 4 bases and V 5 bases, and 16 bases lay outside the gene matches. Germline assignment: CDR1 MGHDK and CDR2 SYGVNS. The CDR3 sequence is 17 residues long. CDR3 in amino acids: CASSSTGRGTPVTEAFF. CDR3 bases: TGTGCCAGCAGTTCAACGGGCAGGGGGACCCCGGTCACTGAAGCTTTCTTT.

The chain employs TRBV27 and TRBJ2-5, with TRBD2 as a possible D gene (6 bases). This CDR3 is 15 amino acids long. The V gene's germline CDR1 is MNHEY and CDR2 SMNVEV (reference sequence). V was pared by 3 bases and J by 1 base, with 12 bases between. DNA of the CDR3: TGTGCCAGCAGTTTTGGCAGGGACTTCCAAGAGACCCAGTACTTC. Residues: CASSFGRDFQETQYF.

CDR3 residues: CASGMTSGRDTQYF. In nucleotides, the CDR3 is TGTGCCAGCGGTATGACTAGCGGGAGAGACACGCAGTATTTT. This chain uses TRBV2 with TRBJ2-3; TRBD2 aligns across 12 bases. The V and J ends lost 8 bases and 9 bases, in that order; junction bases with no gene match: 9. Germline CDR1 and CDR2: SNHLY and FYNNEI. The CDR3 is 14 residues long.

CDR3 protein: CASSADTGANYGYTF. Here the CDR3 DNA reads TGTGCCAGCAGTGCTGACACAGGGGCTAACTATGGCTACACCTTC. The rearrangement uses TRBV25-1 and TRBJ1-2; TRBD1 agrees at 7 bases. After removal of 4 bases from V and 0 bases from J, the junction contained 5 bases not matched to a gene. Germline V gene data show CDR1 as MGHDK and CDR2 as SYGVNS. This CDR3 region has 15 residues.

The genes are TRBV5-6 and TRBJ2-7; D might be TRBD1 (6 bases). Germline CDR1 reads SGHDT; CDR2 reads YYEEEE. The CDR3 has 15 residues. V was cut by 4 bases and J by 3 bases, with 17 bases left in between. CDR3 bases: TGTGCCAGCAGCAGAGCACAGGGTTTTGGCTACGAGCAGTACTTC. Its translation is CASSRAQGFGYEQYF. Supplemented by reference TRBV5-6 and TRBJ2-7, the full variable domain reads DAGVTQSPTHLIKTRGQQVTLRCSPKSGHDTVSWYQQALGQGPQFIFQYYEEEERQRGNFPDRFSGHQFPNYSSELNVNALLLGDSALYLCASSRAQGFGYEQYFGPGTRLTVT.

CDR3 residues: CASSLEAVAKNIQYF. The CDR3 region has the DNA TGCGCCAGCAGCTTGGAGGCGGTAGCCAAAAACATTCAGTACTTC. This chain connects TRBV5-1 to TRBJ2-4; D ambiguous. V was pared by 0 bases and J by 0 bases, with 7 bases between. The CDR3 has 15 amino acids. CDR1 is SGHRS and CDR2 is YFSETQ in the germline V gene.

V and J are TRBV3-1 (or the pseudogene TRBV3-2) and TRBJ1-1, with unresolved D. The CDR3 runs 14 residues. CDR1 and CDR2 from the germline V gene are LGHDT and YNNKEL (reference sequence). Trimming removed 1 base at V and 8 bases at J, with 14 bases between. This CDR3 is CASSQVSSSSEAFF. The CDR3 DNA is TGTGCCAGCAGCCAAGTATCTAGCAGCTCGGAAGCTTTCTTT.

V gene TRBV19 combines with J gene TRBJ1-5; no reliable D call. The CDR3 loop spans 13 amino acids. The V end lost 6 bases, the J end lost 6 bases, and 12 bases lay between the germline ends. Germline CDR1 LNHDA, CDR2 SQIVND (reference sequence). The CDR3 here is CASSQREGQPQHF. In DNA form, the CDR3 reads TGTGCCAGTAGCCAAAGGGAGGGTCAGCCCCAGCATTTT.

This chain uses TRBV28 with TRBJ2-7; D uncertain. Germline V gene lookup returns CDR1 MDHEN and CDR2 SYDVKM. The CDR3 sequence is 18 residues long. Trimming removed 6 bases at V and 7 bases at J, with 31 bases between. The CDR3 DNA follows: TGTGCCAGCAGAAGTGGCGCCAGGATTACAAAAGCCCTACGAGAGCAGTACTTC. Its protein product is CASRSGARITKALREQYF.

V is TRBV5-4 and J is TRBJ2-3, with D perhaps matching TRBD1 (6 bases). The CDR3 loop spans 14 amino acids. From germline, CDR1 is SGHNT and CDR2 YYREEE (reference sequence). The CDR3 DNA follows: TGTGTCTCTAGTCTGGGGACATTCACAGATACGCAGTATTTT. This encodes CVSSLGTFTDTQYF.

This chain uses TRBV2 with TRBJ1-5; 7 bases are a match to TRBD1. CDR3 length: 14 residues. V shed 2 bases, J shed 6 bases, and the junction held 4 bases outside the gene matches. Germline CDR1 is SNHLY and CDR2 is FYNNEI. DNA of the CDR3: TGTGCCAGCAGTGAATTGACAGGGACTCAGCCCCAGCATTTT. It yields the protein CASSELTGTQPQHF. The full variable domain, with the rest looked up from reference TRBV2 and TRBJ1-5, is EPEVTQTPSHQVTQMGQEVILRCVPISNHLYFYWYRQILGQKVEFLVSFYNNEISEKSEIFDDQFSVERPDGSNFTLKIRSTKLEDSAMYFCASSELTGTQPQHFGDGTRLSIL.

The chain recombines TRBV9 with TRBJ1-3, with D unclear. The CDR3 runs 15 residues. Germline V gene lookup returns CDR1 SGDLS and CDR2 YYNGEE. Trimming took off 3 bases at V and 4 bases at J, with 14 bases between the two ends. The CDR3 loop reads CASSAGGVRGNTIYF. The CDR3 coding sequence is TGTGCCAGCAGCGCGGGCGGGGTGAGAGGAAACACCATATATTTT.

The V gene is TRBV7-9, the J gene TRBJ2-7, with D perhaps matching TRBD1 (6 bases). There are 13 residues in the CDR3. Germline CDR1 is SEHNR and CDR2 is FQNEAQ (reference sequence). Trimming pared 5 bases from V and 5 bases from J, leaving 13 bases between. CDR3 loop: CASSEGRGNEQYF. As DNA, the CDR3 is TGTGCCAGCAGCGAGGGCAGGGGTAACGAGCAGTACTTC.